These 8 T cell receptor beta chains were sequenced from one sample in a study of T cell responses to AZD1222 COVID-19 vaccine. Measured with immunoSEQ multiplex PCR; TCRdb has only the in-frame clones, and not every one. Of about 95,000 clones listed, 85% to 90% are singletons. Source: peripheral blood, taken on day 0 of AZD1222 vaccination. The receptors come from an adult in good health.

V usage is TRBV5-4 and J usage is TRBJ1-6, with D perhaps TRBD1 (5 bases). Germline CDR1 is SGHNT and CDR2 is YYREEE (reference sequence). There are 14 residues in the CDR3. The V gene lost 4 bases and the J gene lost 9 bases, with 14 bases spanning the gap. CDR3 amino acids: CASSPRDVGSPLHF. CDR3 nucleotides: TGTGCCAGCAGCCCCCGGGACGTCGGTTCACCCCTCCACTTT.

This chain uses TRBV5-8 with TRBJ1-5; TRBD1 might be the D (5 bases). The CDR3 has 15 residues. V lost 2 bases to trimming and J lost 7 bases, with 16 bases between them. Germline assignment: CDR1 SGHTS and CDR2 YDEGEE. This CDR3 is CASSFQGEVWQPQHF. The CDR3 nucleotides are TGTGCCAGCAGCTTTCAGGGCGAGGTATGGCAGCCCCAGCATTTT.

This clone was found once. The J gene is TRBJ2-3, the V gene TRBV5-1, with unresolved D. The CDR3 has 14 residues. CDR1 SGHRS and CDR2 YFSETQ come from the germline V gene. V was cut by 0 bases and J by 1 base, with 6 bases left in between. The CDR3 region has the DNA TGCGCCAGCAGCTTGGTGGGTCGCACAGATACGCAGTATTTT. This codes for CASSLVGRTDTQYF.

Remarks on this clone: The sample has other DNA sequences that encode this CDR3 too. The J gene is TRBJ2-3, the V gene TRBV7-3; tentative D call: TRBD2 (6 bases). V was clipped by 5 bases and J by 0 bases, with 9 bases between them. Looked up from germline, CDR1 is SGHTA and CDR2 is FQGTGA. The CDR3 loop spans 14 amino acids. The CDR3 sequence: CASSLGTSTDTQYF. The CDR3 bases are TGTGCCAGCAGCCTTGGGACTAGCACAGATACGCAGTATTTT.

The genes are TRBV9 and TRBJ2-1, with TRBD2 matching over 7 bases. The V gene end was trimmed by 4 bases and the J gene end by 0 bases; junction bases not matched to a gene: 7. Per germline, CDR1 SGDLS and CDR2 YYNGEE. CDR3 length equals 16 residues. CDR3 region: CASSPTGTISYNEQFF. The CDR3 nucleotides read TGTGCCAGCAGCCCTACCGGGACTATCTCCTACAATGAGCAGTTCTTC.

The chain links TRBV6-2 or TRBV6-3 to TRBJ1-2; TRBD1 is a possible D gene (5 bases). The CDR3 consists of 12 residues. Trimming took off 2 bases at V and 7 bases at J, with 8 bases between the two ends. CDR1 and CDR2 (germline): MNHEY, SVGEGT. As DNA, the CDR3 is TGTGCCAGCAGTTACGGGGCACTTGGCTACACCTTC. Its protein product is CASSYGALGYTF.

This sequence joins TRBV12-5 and TRBJ2-7; 8 bases agree with TRBD1. V lost 3 bases, J lost 7 bases, and 5 bases stayed unmatched. CDR3 length: 13 amino acids. Germline V gene lookup returns CDR1 LGHNT and CDR2 FRNRAP. CDR3 protein: CASGLGQGWEQYF. In nucleotides, the CDR3 is TGTGCTAGTGGTTTAGGACAGGGATGGGAGCAGTACTTC. Complete variable domain (other parts from reference TRBV12-5 and TRBJ2-7): DARVTQTPRHKVTEMGQEVTMRCQPILGHNTVFWYRQTMMQGLELLAYFRNRAPLDDSGMPKDRFSAEMPDATLATLKIQPSEPRDSAVYFCASGLGQGWEQYFGPGTRLTVT.

The chain links TRBV6-5 to TRBJ1-2; the match to TRBD1 covers 7 bases. V dropped 10 bases and J dropped 6; count of bases not matched to a gene: 8. Germline V gives CDR1 MNHEY, CDR2 SVGAGI. The CDR3 has 12 amino acids. As DNA, the CDR3 is TGTGCCACCGCGGGACAGACGGATGGCTACACCTTC. As protein: CATAGQTDGYTF.